One sample yielded the 15 T cell receptor beta chains listed below, sequenced in a study of T cells in Graves' hyperthyroidism and ophthalmopathy. TCR beta CDR3 regions were amplified from RNA transcripts. RT-PCR in the first round (using the HTBI primer set) targeted the TCR CDR3. TCRdb re-analysed the multiplex PCR reads in MiXCR, keeping a single row per CDR3 protein. The sample contains 200,000 to 250,000 distinct CDR3 sequences, about 15% of which appear only once. The specimen sequenced was blood. The receptors derive from a woman aged 18-29 years with Graves' ophthalmopathy.

This clonotype was found many times. The CDR3 DNA is TGTGCCAGCAGCTTGGCCGGGTGGCAGAAGAACACTGAAGCTTTCTTT. Translation: CASSLAGWQKNTEAFF. This chain links TRBV5-6 with TRBJ1-1; D call uncertain. V dropped 0 bases and J dropped 1 base, with 13 bases sitting between them. From germline, CDR1 is SGHDT and CDR2 YYEEEE. There are 16 residues in the CDR3.

J is TRBJ2-1 and V is TRBV12-3 or TRBV12-4; 8 nucleotides match TRBD1. J was trimmed by 5 bases and V by 7 bases; bases with no gene match: 4. CDR3 length equals 13 residues. The CDR3 sequence is CASNLDRDNEQFF. The CDR3 DNA reads as TGTGCCAGCAACTTGGACAGGGACAATGAGCAGTTCTTC.

This clonotype was picked up many times. The V and J genes are TRBV12-5 and TRBJ1-1; 8 bases align to TRBD1. The junction had 7 bases not matched to a gene; V was cut back by 1 base and J by 0 bases. Germline CDR1 and CDR2: LGHNT and FRNRAP. The CDR3 runs to 17 residues. The CDR3 reads CASGLGPDRAMNTEAFF. The CDR3 DNA is TGTGCTAGTGGTTTGGGCCCGGACAGGGCCATGAACACTGAAGCTTTCTTT. Complete variable domain (other parts from reference TRBV12-5 and TRBJ1-1): DARVTQTPRHKVTEMGQEVTMRCQPILGHNTVFWYRQTMMQGLELLAYFRNRAPLDDSGMPKDRFSAEMPDATLATLKIQPSEPRDSAVYFCASGLGPDRAMNTEAFFGQGTRLTVV.

There are many counts of this clonotype. The genes are TRBV7-6 and TRBJ2-7, with TRBD1 matching over 9 bases. This CDR3 spans 17 amino acids. V lost 5 bases, J lost 4 bases, and 15 bases stayed unmatched. Germline values: CDR1 SGHVS, CDR2 FNYEAQ. CDR3 loop: CASSQIEPGQGTYEQYF. CDR3 DNA: TGTGCCAGCAGCCAAATCGAGCCGGGACAGGGCACGTACGAGCAGTACTTC. Full variable domain (outside the CDR3, taken from reference TRBV7-6 and TRBJ2-7): GAGVSQSPRYKVTKRGQDVALRCDPISGHVSLYWYRQALGQGPEFLTYFNYEAQQDKSGLPNDRFSAERPEGSISTLTIQRTEQRDSAMYRCASSQIEPGQGTYEQYFGPGTRLTVT.

This clonotype occurred many times. This chain connects TRBV7-6 to TRBJ2-1, with D perhaps given as TRBD1 or TRBD2 (5 bases each). Trimming pared 5 bases from V and 2 bases from J, leaving 13 bases between. In germline, CDR1 is SGHVS, CDR2 FNYEAQ. The CDR3 spans 15 residues. CDR3 DNA sequence: TGTGCCAGCAGCCGAACCCGGGGACCCTACAATGAGCAGTTCTTC. Translation: CASSRTRGPYNEQFF.

In its sample, this clonotype was seen many times. The chain combines TRBV13 with TRBJ2-7; D is unresolved. V was trimmed by 8 bases and J by 5 bases, leaving 22 bases between them. The CDR3 consists of 15 residues. Germline V gene sequence: CDR1 PRHDT, CDR2 FYEKMQ (reference sequence). CDR3 in DNA: TGTGCCAGCTCCGGCCGGGCCTCACCTTACGACGAGCAGTACTTC. This codes for CASSGRASPYDEQYF.

In this sample, this clonotype turned up many times. The chain employs TRBV5-8 and TRBJ1-6; D is possibly TRBD1 (6 bases). There are 14 residues in the CDR3. Trimming pared 4 bases from V and 8 bases from J, leaving 13 bases between. From germline, CDR1 is SGHTS and CDR2 YDEGEE. The CDR3 loop is CASSLQGLDSPLHF. CDR3 in DNA: TGTGCCAGCAGCCTCCAGGGGCTTGATTCACCCCTCCACTTT.

There are many counts of this clonotype. The rearrangement joins TRBV5-4 to TRBJ2-5; TRBD1 agrees at 11 bases. The CDR3 loop spans 18 amino acids. Trimming removed 5 bases from V and 1 base from J; junction bases left unmatched: 13. Germline CDR1 reads SGHNT; CDR2 reads YYREEE (reference sequence). The CDR3 spells CASSERRDRGDTQETQYF. The DNA for the CDR3 is TGTGCCAGCAGTGAACGCCGGGACAGGGGGGATACCCAAGAGACCCAGTACTTC.

This chain links TRBV4-1 with TRBJ1-5; 10 bases fit TRBD1. The ends lost 2 bases at V and 3 bases at J; junction bases unmatched: 4. CDR3 size: 16 residues. Germline V gene lookup returns CDR1 MGHRA and CDR2 YSYEKL. CDR3 sequence reads: CASSQTGQGHNQPQHF. The DNA for the CDR3 is TGCGCCAGCAGCCAAACGGGACAGGGGCACAATCAGCCCCAGCATTTT.

This clonotype was detected many times. This chain joins TRBV6-1 and TRBJ1-2; D is possibly TRBD1 (5 bases). Germline CDR1 and CDR2: MNHNS and SASEGT. The germline V and J ends were trimmed by 1 base and 5 bases, with 17 bases remaining between them. The CDR3 is 16 amino acids. The CDR3 DNA follows: TGTGCCAGCAGTGAAGGGGGGGTCAGGCGTCCTTATGGCTACACCTTC. It encodes CASSEGGVRRPYGYTF.

Comment on this clonotype: A read error may explain this, as a much larger clone is one base away. The rearrangement uses TRBV7-8 and TRBJ2-1; D is perhaps TRBD2 (6 bases). Germline V gives CDR1 SGHVS, CDR2 FQNEAQ. There are 17 residues in the CDR3. Trimming pared 5 bases from V and 8 bases from J, leaving 25 bases between. CDR3 nucleotides: TGTGCCAGCAGCGTGGGAAATGGGAGCGGGTCTGGGTATGAGCAGTTCTTC. Translating gives CASSVGNGSGSGYEQFF.

This clonotype has ten or more counts. V gene TRBV6-2 or TRBV6-3 combines with J gene TRBJ2-7; 8 nucleotides line up with TRBD1. The CDR3 is made up of 15 amino acids. CDR1 and CDR2 from the germline V gene are MNHEY and SVGEGT. J lost 6 bases, V lost 0 bases, and 7 bases had no gene match. The CDR3 DNA reads TGTGCCAGCAGTTACTCTGACCAGGGGGCGTCCGAGCAGTACTTC. This sequence encodes CASSYSDQGASEQYF.

This clonotype was observed at least ten times. The chain combines TRBV20-1 with TRBJ2-7; a possible D gene is TRBD2 (5 bases). CDR3 size: 14 residues. The germline V gene has CDR1 DFQATT and CDR2 SNEGSKA (reference sequence). V lost 3 bases and J 0 bases, leaving 12 bases between the germline ends. For the CDR3, the DNA is TGCAGTGCTAGGGGTGGGAGAAGCTCCTACGAGCAGTACTTC. Amino acid sequence: CSARGGRSSYEQYF.

The genes are TRBV5-4 and TRBJ2-7, with 7 positions matching TRBD2. This CDR3 spans 14 amino acids. J was trimmed by 7 bases and V by 4 bases; bases with no gene match: 11. Germline values: CDR1 SGHNT, CDR2 YYREEE (reference sequence). CDR3 amino acids: CASSVGRNGREQYF. DNA of the CDR3: TGTGCCAGCAGCGTTGGGCGGAACGGGAGGGAGCAGTACTTC.

This clonotype was counted a few times. This may come from a read error, since a much larger clone is one base off. The rearrangement uses TRBV7-2 and TRBJ2-2; 9 bases line up with TRBD2. V gave up 5 bases and J gave up 4 bases; unmatched junction bases: 5. The V gene's germline CDR1 is SGHTA and CDR2 FQGNSA. The CDR3 covers 15 residues. DNA of the CDR3: TGTACCAGCAGCCCGGGACTAGCACCCACCGGGGAGCTGTTTTTT. Its protein product is CTSSPGLAPTGELFF.